Presented here are 16 T cell receptor beta chains from one specimen sequenced in a study of blood T cells in healthy people across ages. The use of a sample-barcoded 5' primer and a J-beta primer mix characterized a second PCR of roughly 6 to 12 cycles. One entry per CDR3 protein, called by TCRdb with MiXCR from the 5' RACE reads. The sample comprises fewer than 1.5 million distinct CDR3 sequences, 42% of which are singletons, and 7.9% rests with the top ten. The sequenced sample was blood. The receptors stem from a woman aged 18-29 years in good health.

The chain links TRBV3-1 to TRBJ2-3; D is uncertain. This CDR3 has 16 amino acids. The ends were cut back, 4 bases at V and 1 base at J, with 15 bases in the middle. Germline V gene lookup returns CDR1 LGHDT and CDR2 YNNKEL (reference sequence). In DNA form, the CDR3 reads TGTGCCAGCAGCCGAGCAGCAAGCGCGGGCACAGATACGCAGTATTTT. Its translation: CASSRAASAGTDTQYF.

The V and J genes are TRBV18 and TRBJ2-3, with 8 bases matching TRBD2. The CDR3 is 16 amino acids. With 2 bases clipped from V and 3 bases from J, the junction kept 7 bases outside the gene matches. CDR1 is KGHSH and CDR2 is LQKENI in the germline V gene. CDR3 residues: CASSPWEERETDTQYF. The DNA for the CDR3 is TGTGCCAGCTCACCATGGGAGGAGCGGGAGACAGATACGCAGTATTTT. Looking up the rest from reference TRBV18 and TRBJ2-3 gives the full variable domain: NAGVMQNPRHLVRRRGQEARLRCSPMKGHSHVYWYRQLPEEGLKFMVYLQKENIIDESGMPKERFSAEFPKEGPSILRIQQVVRGDSAAYFCASSPWEERETDTQYFGPGTRLTVL.

The CDR3 nucleotides read TGCAGCGTTGATAGGACTAGCGGGAGGCCTGGTGGAGCCGGGGAGCTGTTTTTT. Translation: CSVDRTSGRPGGAGELFF. This chain links TRBV29-1 with TRBJ2-2; 14 bases agree with TRBD2. The CDR3 has 18 residues. Germline V gives CDR1 SQVTM, CDR2 ANQGSEA. V shed 3 bases, J shed 6 bases, and the junction held 12 bases outside the gene matches.

The chain combines TRBV12-3 or TRBV12-4 with TRBJ1-1; D call uncertain. The ends were cut back, 3 bases at V and 8 bases at J, with 19 bases in the middle. The CDR3 consists of 15 residues. The CDR3 protein is CASSFRRAKTVEAFF. CDR3 in DNA: TGTGCCAGCAGTTTTCGAAGGGCGAAGACGGTAGAAGCTTTCTTT.

The chain combines TRBV4-2 with TRBJ1-1; perhaps TRBD1 as D (6 bases). CDR1 and CDR2 (germline): LGHNA, YNFKEQ. Trimming left V 10 bases short and J 3 bases short, with 15 bases between. The CDR3 sequence is 13 residues long. The CDR3 sequence: CATNRGGDTEAFF. The CDR3 coding sequence is TGTGCCACAAATAGAGGGGGGGACACTGAAGCTTTCTTT.

V usage is TRBV5-1 and J usage is TRBJ2-1, with TRBD2 matching 15 bases. CDR1 is SGHRS and CDR2 is YFSETQ in the germline V gene. After removal of 1 base from V and 8 bases from J, the junction contained 4 bases not matched to a gene. The CDR3 has 16 residues. The DNA for the CDR3 is TGCGCCAGCAGCTTGTTGGGACTAGCGGGAGGCGATGAGCAGTTCTTC. Its translation is CASSLLGLAGGDEQFF.

The chain is built from TRBV3-1 and TRBJ1-2, with unresolved D. Germline CDR1 and CDR2: LGHDT and YNNKEL (reference sequence). The CDR3 extends over 13 amino acids. V was shortened by 1 base and J by 4 bases, with 7 bases between the two germline ends. The CDR3 DNA is TGTGCCAGCAGCCAAGCCTCTATCTATGGCTACACCTTC. It codes for CASSQASIYGYTF. Supplemented by reference TRBV3-1 and TRBJ1-2, the full variable domain reads DTAVSQTPKYLVTQMGNDKSIKCEQNLGHDTMYWYKQDSKKFLKIMFSYNNKELIINETVPNRFSPKSPDKAHLNLHINSLELGDSAVYFCASSQASIYGYTFGSGTRLTVV.

This clonotype was seen a few times. CDR3 nucleotide sequence: TGCGCCAGCGGAAGGGTTAGGGGGACAGATACGCAGTATTTT. Its translation: CASGRVRGTDTQYF. The chain combines TRBV4-1 with TRBJ2-3, with D perhaps TRBD1 (6 bases). Germline V lookup: CDR1 MGHRA, CDR2 YSYEKL. The CDR3 has 14 residues. Trimming took off 8 bases at V and 3 bases at J, with 15 bases between the two ends.

The chain has TRBV9 and TRBJ2-3; TRBD2 aligns across 10 bases. This CDR3 is 16 amino acids long. The germline gives CDR1 SGDLS, CDR2 YYNGEE. With V trimmed by 4 bases and J by 2 bases, 7 bases remained unmatched. The CDR3 sequence is CASSSTLAGVTDTQYF. Written as DNA, the CDR3 is TGTGCCAGCAGCTCCACCCTAGCGGGGGTCACAGATACGCAGTATTTT.

The chain employs TRBV9 and TRBJ2-2; 8 nucleotides agree with TRBD2. J was trimmed by 3 bases and V by 3 bases; bases with no gene match: 4. The germline CDR1 and CDR2 sequences are SGDLS and YYNGEE. The CDR3 is made up of 15 amino acids. CDR3 sequence: CASSAAGGYTGELFF. The CDR3 bases are TGTGCCAGCAGCGCGGCGGGGGGATACACCGGGGAGCTGTTTTTT.

This clonotype was counted once. The V gene is TRBV7-9, the J gene TRBJ2-5, with a possible D match to TRBD1 (5 bases). This CDR3 is 15 amino acids long. Trimming removed 3 bases at V and 2 bases at J, with 13 bases between. CDR1 SEHNR and CDR2 FQNEAQ come from the germline V gene (reference sequence). The CDR3 nucleotides read TGTGCCAGCAGCTTTGGTGGGGCACCGCAAGAGACCCAGTACTTC. Amino acids: CASSFGGAPQETQYF.

This clonotype has ten or more counts. This rearrangement joins TRBV29-1 to TRBJ1-1; TRBD1 aligns across 10 bases. Trimming at V came to 6 bases and at J to 5 bases, leaving 6 bases not matched to a gene. This CDR3 is built from 13 residues. Looked up from germline, CDR1 is SQVTM and CDR2 is ANQGSEA. CDR3 coding DNA: TGCAGCGTCTGGGACAGGGGCGGGACTGAAGCTTTCTTT. Residues: CSVWDRGGTEAFF.

Worth noting for this clonotype: A much more abundant neighbour one base away suggests this may be a read error. The genes are TRBV27 and TRBJ2-5, with a possible D match to TRBD2 (5 bases). Trimming cost V 6 bases and J 11 bases, with 28 bases left between them. The V gene's germline CDR1 is MNHEY and CDR2 SMNVEV (reference sequence). The CDR3 is made up of 16 amino acids. The DNA for the CDR3 is TGTGCCAGCAGCCAGGAGGCGGGCACCCGTCTCTATGAGCAGTACTTC. Amino acid sequence: CASSQEAGTRLYEQYF.

V gene TRBV18 combines with J gene TRBJ1-5; TRBD1 might be the D (5 bases). Trimming pared 3 bases from V and 0 bases from J, leaving 18 bases between. In germline, CDR1 is KGHSH, CDR2 LQKENI. This CDR3 is built from 18 residues. The CDR3 DNA follows: TGTGCCAGCTCACCTATAGCTATCCAGGGTTATAGCAATCAGCCCCAGCATTTT. This encodes CASSPIAIQGYSNQPQHF.

This chain joins TRBV13 and TRBJ2-1, with 13 bases aligning to TRBD2. There are 17 residues in the CDR3. V gave up 1 base and J gave up 4 bases; unmatched junction bases: 4. From germline, CDR1 is PRHDT and CDR2 FYEKMQ (reference sequence). The CDR3 DNA is TGTGCCAGCAGCTTAGCACTAGCGGGAGGGATATACAATGAGCAGTTCTTC. This encodes CASSLALAGGIYNEQFF.

This clonotype was observed once. This chain connects TRBV6-2 or TRBV6-3 to TRBJ2-5, with no clear D. TRBJ2-1 explains the end of the DNA better; the J call may be wrong. Per the germline V gene, CDR1 is MNHEY and CDR2 is SVGEGT. This CDR3 has 15 residues. CDR3 sequence (DNA): TGTGCCAGCAGTAGGTCGCTCAACAGACAAGAGACCCAGTTCTTC. It specifies CASSRSLNRQETQFF.